The 27 T cell receptor beta chains below all came from one sample that was sequenced in a study of control samples from healthy donors and cancer patients. Using immunoSEQ multiplex PCR, the repertoire was profiled, and TCRdb retains in-frame clones only, with some absent. Found here are 90,000 to 130,000 clones, 70% to 85% of them singletons; the top ten hold around 6.2%. Sequencing was carried out using blood. Every receptor here comes from a young man in good health.

This chain joins TRBV6-6 and TRBJ2-3; weak D call: TRBD2 (6 bases). The ends were cut back, 2 bases at V and 6 bases at J, with 12 bases in the middle. Germline CDR1 and CDR2: MNHNY and SVGAGI (reference sequence). This CDR3 region has 14 residues. The DNA for the CDR3 is TGTGCCAGCAGTTACAGGAGGGTTGGGGATACGCAGTATTTT. It is translated as CASSYRRVGDTQYF.

This clone was observed a single time. The chain joins TRBV7-9 to TRBJ2-5, with D hard to call. Germline V gives CDR1 SEHNR, CDR2 FQNEAQ (reference sequence). Trimming took 1 base from V and 5 from J, leaving 5 bases between them. CDR3 length: 12 residues. CDR3: CASSLGHETQYF. Here the CDR3 DNA reads TGTGCCAGCAGCTTAGGACATGAGACCCAGTACTTC.

V gene TRBV5-1 combines with J gene TRBJ2-2, with D perhaps matching TRBD2 (5 bases). V lost 0 bases and J 5 bases, leaving 11 bases between the germline ends. This CDR3 contains 15 residues. In germline, CDR1 is SGHRS, CDR2 YFSETQ. In nucleotides, the CDR3 is TGCGCCAGCAGCTTGGCCGGAGCGGTTACCGGGGAGCTGTTTTTT. It encodes CASSLAGAVTGELFF.

V and J are TRBV6-5 and TRBJ2-7, with TRBD1 identical over 7 bases. This CDR3 has 13 amino acids. The junction had 3 bases not matched to a gene; V was cut back by 5 bases and J by 2 bases. Germline CDR1 is MNHEY and CDR2 is SVGAGI. The CDR3 loop is CASSMTGTYEQYF. CDR3 in DNA: TGTGCCAGCAGTATGACAGGGACCTACGAGCAGTACTTC.

CDR3 coding DNA: TGCGCCAGCAGTGATTACCGGGACACATACCAAGAGACCCAGTACTTC. It yields the protein CASSDYRDTYQETQYF. This chain uses TRBV10-2 with TRBJ2-5, with D possibly matching TRBD1 (6 bases). This CDR3 has 16 residues. V was shortened by 3 bases and J by 0 bases, with 14 bases between the two germline ends. Germline lookup yields CDR1 WSHSY and CDR2 SAAADI.

This clone was seen more than once but under ten times. The chain carries TRBV7-2 and TRBJ2-5; D is uncertain. Trimming left V 2 bases short and J 7 bases short, with 8 bases between. The length of the CDR3 is 12 residues. CDR1 and CDR2 (germline): SGHTA, FQGNSA. CDR3 in amino acids: CASSLYIGTQYF. The CDR3 DNA follows: TGTGCCAGCAGCTTATATATCGGGACCCAGTACTTC.

This chain connects TRBV7-2 to TRBJ1-6; D unresolved. V lost 5 bases to trimming and J lost 8 bases, with 13 bases between them. From germline, CDR1 is SGHTA and CDR2 FQGNSA. The CDR3 length is 14 residues. CDR3 sequence: CASSPYTRHSPLHF. DNA of the CDR3: TGTGCCAGCAGCCCTTACACTAGGCATTCACCCCTCCACTTT.

This chain uses TRBV30 with TRBJ2-5; D call uncertain. V lost 4 bases and J 3 bases, leaving 18 bases between the germline ends. The CDR3 totals 15 residues. Germline V lookup: CDR1 GTSNPN, CDR2 SVGIG (reference sequence). The DNA of the CDR3 is TGTGCCTGGAATCCGGGCTCGGTGGCAAAAGAGACCCAGTACTTC. This gives the protein CAWNPGSVAKETQYF.

By its share, this clone is medium-sized. The CDR3 DNA reads as TGTGCCAGCAGTTACTCGGCAGGTTACGAGCAGTACTTC. It specifies CASSYSAGYEQYF. The J gene is TRBJ2-7, the V gene TRBV6-6; D ambiguous. Trimming removed 0 bases at V and 4 bases at J, with 7 bases between. The CDR3 length is 13 residues. CDR1 is MNHNY, CDR2 SVGAGI, per germline (reference sequence).

The V gene is TRBV24-1, the J gene TRBJ2-3; D not certain. CDR3 length: 13 amino acids. Germline V lookup: CDR1 KGHDR, CDR2 SFDVKD. V lost 5 bases and J lost 1, with 6 bases in between. The CDR3 bases are TGTGCCACCAGTGCGGACGGCACAGATACGCAGTATTTT. Residues: CATSADGTDTQYF.

The chain joins TRBV6-6 to TRBJ2-6; D is possibly TRBD1 (6 bases). This CDR3 has 14 amino acids. Germline V CDR1 and CDR2: MNHNY, SVGAGI (reference sequence). V was trimmed by 8 bases and J by 1 base, leaving 9 bases between them. The CDR3 DNA sequence: TGTGCCAGCGTTACAGGGTCTGGGGCCAACGTCCTGACTTTC. Its protein is CASVTGSGANVLTF.

In this sample, this clone turned up once. The V call is TRBV5-1, the J call TRBJ2-2, with a possible D match to TRBD1 (5 bases). V was pared by 3 bases and J by 1 base, with 13 bases between. The CDR3 length is 16 residues. Germline assignment: CDR1 SGHRS and CDR2 YFSETQ. The CDR3 DNA follows: TGCGCCAGCAGCTCGTTAACCACAGGGAACACCGGGGAGCTGTTTTTT. The encoded protein is CASSSLTTGNTGELFF.

V gene TRBV18 combines with J gene TRBJ2-2; D call uncertain. The germline CDR1 and CDR2 sequences are KGHSH and LQKENI. The CDR3 runs to 16 residues. V shed 2 bases and J shed 3 bases, with 13 bases lying between them. This CDR3 is CASSPNTVFDTGELFF. The DNA for the CDR3 is TGTGCCAGCTCACCAAATACCGTCTTCGACACCGGGGAGCTGTTTTTT. Based on the CDR3 plus reference TRBV18 and TRBJ2-2, the full variable domain is NAGVMQNPRHLVRRRGQEARLRCSPMKGHSHVYWYRQLPEEGLKFMVYLQKENIIDESGMPKERFSAEFPKEGPSILRIQQVVRGDSAAYFCASSPNTVFDTGELFFGEGSRLTVL.

This chain connects TRBV6-7 to TRBJ1-4; 7 nucleotides align to TRBD1. TRBV6-7 is sorted into the ORF group, with uncertain function. V lost 5 bases to trimming and J lost 5 bases; unmatched junction nucleotides: 5. This CDR3 has 14 amino acids. CDR3 protein: CASSPGTENEKLFF. DNA of the CDR3: TGTGCCAGCAGTCCTGGGACAGAGAATGAAAAACTGTTTTTT.

V is TRBV3-1 (or the pseudogene TRBV3-2) and J is TRBJ2-5; D perhaps matches TRBD1 (5 bases). The CDR3 runs 13 residues. V was shortened by 3 bases and J by 3 bases, with 8 bases between the two germline ends. Germline CDR1 is LGHDT and CDR2 is YNNKEL (reference sequence). The CDR3 reads CASSHWGEETQYF. The CDR3 DNA follows: TGTGCCAGCAGCCATTGGGGCGAAGAGACCCAGTACTTC.

In its sample, this clone was seen a few times. V usage is TRBV3-1 (or the pseudogene TRBV3-2) and J usage is TRBJ2-5; D gene ambiguous. Looked up from germline, CDR1 is LGHDT and CDR2 is YNNKEL (reference sequence). This CDR3 is built from 15 residues. V lost 1 base and J 4 bases, leaving 13 bases between the germline ends. CDR3 in amino acids: CASSQAWSTRETQYF. In DNA, the CDR3 is TGTGCCAGCAGCCAAGCCTGGTCGACCAGAGAGACCCAGTACTTC.

The chain combines TRBV4-3 with TRBJ2-7, with D perhaps matching TRBD2 (5 bases). Deletions cut 3 bases from V and 3 bases from J, with 18 bases between. CDR1 is LGHNA, CDR2 YSLEER, per germline. CDR3 length: 16 residues. The chain's CDR3 is CASSQGRFDYLYEQYF. CDR3 sequence (DNA): TGCGCCAGCAGCCAGGGCAGATTCGACTATCTCTACGAGCAGTACTTC.

The genes are TRBV21-1 and TRBJ1-2; TRBD1 reflects the table's D call only, with no check against the DNA. TRBV21-1 is tagged as a pseudogene. This CDR3 spans 18 amino acids. The CDR3 sequence is CASRSNSLGQVANYGYTF. The CDR3 DNA is TGTGCCAGCAGATCAAACTCACTAGGACAGGTAGCTAACTATGGCTACACCTTC.

The chain uses TRBV5-1 and TRBJ2-1, with D possibly TRBD2 on 5 matching bases. Germline CDR1 reads SGHRS; CDR2 reads YFSETQ. The CDR3 spans 17 residues. Trimming left V 0 bases short and J 4 bases short, with 17 bases between. The CDR3 DNA reads TGCGCCAGCAGCTTGGTCGGGGTAGGATTGGGGTACAATGAGCAGTTCTTC. The encoded protein is CASSLVGVGLGYNEQFF.

This clone was observed a single time. The V call is TRBV9, the J call TRBJ2-3; the D is unclear. This CDR3 has 13 residues. Germline V gives CDR1 SGDLS, CDR2 YYNGEE. V was trimmed by 4 bases and J by 3 bases, leaving 9 bases between them. CDR3 residues: CASSPKLTDTQYF. CDR3 in DNA: TGTGCCAGCAGCCCTAAATTAACAGATACGCAGTATTTT. The complete variable domain, with remaining parts taken from reference TRBV9 and TRBJ2-3, reads DSGVTQTPKHLITATGQRVTLRCSPRSGDLSVYWYQQSLDQGLQFLIQYYNGEERAKGNILERFSAQQFPDLHSELNLSSLELGDSALYFCASSPKLTDTQYFGPGTRLTVL.

The chain couples TRBV4-1 to TRBJ1-6; 7 bases are shared with TRBD1. The germline V gene encodes CDR1 MGHRA and CDR2 YSYEKL. The CDR3 is 16 amino acids. V lost 1 base, J lost 8 bases, and 8 bases stayed unmatched. The CDR3: CASSQVGGGVYSPLHF. The CDR3 DNA reads TGCGCCAGCAGCCAAGTGGGAGGGGGCGTTTATTCACCCCTCCACTTT.

The chain combines TRBV18 with TRBJ2-7; D is possibly TRBD2 (5 bases). The germline CDR1 and CDR2 sequences are KGHSH and LQKENI. Deletions cut 6 bases from V and 4 bases from J, with 13 bases between. This CDR3 has 13 amino acids. The CDR3 protein is CASSPPGKYEQYV. In DNA, the CDR3 is TGTGCCAGCTCCCCCCCCGGGAAATACGAGCAGTACGTC.

This rearrangement joins TRBV5-4 to TRBJ2-1; 8 bases agree with TRBD1. This CDR3 region has 16 residues. With V trimmed by 4 bases and J by 3 bases, 9 bases remained unmatched. CDR1 is SGHNT and CDR2 is YYREEE in the germline V gene (reference sequence). CDR3 loop: CASSRSDRVNYNEQFF. CDR3 bases: TGTGCCAGCAGCCGGTCGGACAGGGTTAACTACAATGAGCAGTTCTTC. Full variable domain (rest looked up from reference TRBV5-4 and TRBJ2-1): ETGVTQSPTHLIKTRGQQVTLRCSSQSGHNTVSWYQQALGQGPQFIFQYYREEENGRGNFPPRFSGLQFPNYSSELNVNALELDDSALYLCASSRSDRVNYNEQFFGPGTRLTVL.

Notes on this clone: Other DNA sequences in the sample encode the same CDR3. The chain links TRBV7-8 to TRBJ2-7; D is unclear. CDR1 is SGHVS, CDR2 FQNEAQ, per germline. The CDR3 has 13 residues. Trimming cost V 1 base and J 1 base, with 5 bases left between them. In DNA form, the CDR3 reads TGTGCCAGCAGCTTAGGGGTATCCTACGAGCAGTACGTC. It specifies CASSLGVSYEQYV.

The chain employs TRBV24-1 and TRBJ2-1; 7 bases line up with TRBD1. CDR3 length equals 15 residues. CDR1 and CDR2 from the germline V gene are KGHDR and SFDVKD. J lost 3 bases, V lost 1 base, and 2 bases had no gene match. CDR3 in DNA: TGTGCCACCAGTGATTTTGGGACAGACTACAATGAGCAGTTCTTC. Amino acid sequence: CATSDFGTDYNEQFF.

CDR3 coding DNA: TGTGCCAGTAGTATAGCCACAGCGTCCTATGGCTACACCTTC. Its protein product is CASSIATASYGYTF. The chain carries TRBV19 and TRBJ1-2; D gene ambiguous. Germline lookup yields CDR1 LNHDA and CDR2 SQIVND (reference sequence). Trimming removed 1 base at V and 4 bases at J, with 10 bases between. This CDR3 has 14 residues.

The chain couples TRBV18 to TRBJ2-1; 7 bases agree with TRBD1. There are 12 residues in the CDR3. V shed 5 bases and J 7 bases; nucleotides not matched to a gene: 2. Germline lookup yields CDR1 KGHSH and CDR2 LQKENI. The CDR3 DNA is TGTGCCAGCTCAGTACAGGGGAATGAGCAGTTCTTC. Its translation is CASSVQGNEQFF.